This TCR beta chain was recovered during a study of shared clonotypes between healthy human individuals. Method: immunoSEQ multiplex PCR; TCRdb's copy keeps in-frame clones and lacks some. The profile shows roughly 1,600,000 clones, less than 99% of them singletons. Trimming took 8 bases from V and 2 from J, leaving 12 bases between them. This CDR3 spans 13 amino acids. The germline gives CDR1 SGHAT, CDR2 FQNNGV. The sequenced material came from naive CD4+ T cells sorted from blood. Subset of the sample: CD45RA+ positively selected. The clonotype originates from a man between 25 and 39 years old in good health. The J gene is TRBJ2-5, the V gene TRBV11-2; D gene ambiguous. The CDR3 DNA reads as TGTGCCAGCGCACCTGGGTCTCAAGAGACCCAGTACTTC. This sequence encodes CASAPGSQETQYF.